The following is a T cell receptor beta chain sequence with its context. These data come from a study of blood T cell repertoires in COVID-19. Whole-study context: Samples came from the United States, Italy and Spain, spanning acute and convalescent COVID-19. PBMCs, B-cell-depleted T cells, or T cells provided the cDNA or gDNA that made up the material.

CDR3 length: 12 residues. Trimming removed 3 bases from V and 2 bases from J, with 7 bases in between. Germline V gene sequence: CDR1 DFQATT, CDR2 SNEGSKA (reference sequence). In the study's own analysis: The assay estimated nucleated cells by amplifying reference gene primers. The method was immunoSEQ multiplex PCR; TCRdb's version includes in-frame clones alone and lacks a portion of them. Clone size and V and J calls were adopted from that table, with D and trimming inferred from the DNA. The sample includes fewer than 350,000 clones, around nine tenths of them seen just once. Seattle patients were enrolled during active infection and followed longitudinally.

The chain carries TRBV20-1 and TRBJ2-5, with D unresolved. Sequencing used peripheral blood. This clonotype was obtained from an older woman with COVID-19, enrolled during active disease. The DNA of the CDR3 is TGCAGTGCTAGTTATCAGCAAGAGACCCAGTACTTC. Its protein is CSASYQQETQYF.